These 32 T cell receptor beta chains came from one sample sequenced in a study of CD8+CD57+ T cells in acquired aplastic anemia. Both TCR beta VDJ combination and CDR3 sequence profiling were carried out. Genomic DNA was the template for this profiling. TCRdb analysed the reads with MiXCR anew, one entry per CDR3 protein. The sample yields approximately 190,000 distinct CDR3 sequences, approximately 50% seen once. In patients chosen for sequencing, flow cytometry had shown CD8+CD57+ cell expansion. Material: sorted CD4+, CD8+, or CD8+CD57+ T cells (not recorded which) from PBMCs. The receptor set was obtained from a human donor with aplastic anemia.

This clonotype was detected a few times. CDR3 in DNA: TGTGCCAGCAGTACGCAGATACAATACGAGCAGTACTTC. This sequence encodes CASSTQIQYEQYF. V and J are TRBV2 and TRBJ2-7; the D is unclear. This CDR3 contains 13 residues. V was cut by 5 bases and J by 4 bases, with 12 bases left in between. The germline V gene encodes CDR1 SNHLY and CDR2 FYNNEI.

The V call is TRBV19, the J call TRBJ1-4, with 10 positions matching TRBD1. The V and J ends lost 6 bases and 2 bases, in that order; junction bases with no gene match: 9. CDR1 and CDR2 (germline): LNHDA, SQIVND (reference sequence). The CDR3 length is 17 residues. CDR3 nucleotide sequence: TGTGCCAGTAGCCGGGACAGGGGTGTTAGGACTAATGAAAAACTGTTTTTT. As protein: CASSRDRGVRTNEKLFF.

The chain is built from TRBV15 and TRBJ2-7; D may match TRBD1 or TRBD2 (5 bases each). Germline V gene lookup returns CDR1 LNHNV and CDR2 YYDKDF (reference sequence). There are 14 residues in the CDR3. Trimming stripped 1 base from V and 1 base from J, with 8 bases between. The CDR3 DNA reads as TGTGCCACCAGCAGAGGGGACGTTTCCTACGAGCAGTACTTC. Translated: CATSRGDVSYEQYF.

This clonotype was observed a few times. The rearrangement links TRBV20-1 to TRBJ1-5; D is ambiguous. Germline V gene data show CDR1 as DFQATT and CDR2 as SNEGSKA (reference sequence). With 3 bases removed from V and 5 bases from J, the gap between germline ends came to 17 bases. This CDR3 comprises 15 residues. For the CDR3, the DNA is TGCAGTGCTAGGGGTCAGACCTTCGAGGATCAGCCCCAGCATTTT. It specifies CSARGQTFEDQPQHF.

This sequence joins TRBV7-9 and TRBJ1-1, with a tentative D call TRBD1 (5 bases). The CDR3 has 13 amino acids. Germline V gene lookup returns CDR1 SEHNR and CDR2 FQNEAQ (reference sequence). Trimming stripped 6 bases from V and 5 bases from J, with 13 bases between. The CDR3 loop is CASRREGQTEAFF. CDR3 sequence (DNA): TGTGCCAGCAGGCGAGAGGGGCAAACTGAAGCTTTCTTT. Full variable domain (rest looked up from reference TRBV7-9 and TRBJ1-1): DTGVSQNPRHKITKRGQNVTFRCDPISEHNRLYWYRQTLGQGPEFLTYFQNEAQLEKSRLLSDRFSAERPKGSFSTLEIQRTEQGDSAMYLCASRREGQTEAFFGQGTRLTVV.

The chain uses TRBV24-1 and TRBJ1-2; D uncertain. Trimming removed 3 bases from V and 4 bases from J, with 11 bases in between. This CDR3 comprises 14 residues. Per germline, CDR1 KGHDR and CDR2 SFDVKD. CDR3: CATSDSRRGYGYTF. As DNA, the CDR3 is TGTGCCACCAGTGATAGCAGACGGGGCTATGGCTACACCTTC.

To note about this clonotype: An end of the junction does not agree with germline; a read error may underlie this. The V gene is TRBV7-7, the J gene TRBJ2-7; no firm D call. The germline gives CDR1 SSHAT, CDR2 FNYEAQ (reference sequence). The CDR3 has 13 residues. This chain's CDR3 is CASSLALSYEQHF. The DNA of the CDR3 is TGTGCTAGCAGCTTAGCACTCTCCTACGAGCAGCACTTC.

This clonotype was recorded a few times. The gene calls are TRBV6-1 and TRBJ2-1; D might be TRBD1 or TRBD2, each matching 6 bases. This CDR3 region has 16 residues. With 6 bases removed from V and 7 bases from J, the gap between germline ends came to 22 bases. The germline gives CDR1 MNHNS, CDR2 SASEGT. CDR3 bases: TGTGCCAGCAGGAAAGGGGGAGAGGAGGGACGGAATGAGCAGTTCTTC. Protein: CASRKGGEEGRNEQFF.

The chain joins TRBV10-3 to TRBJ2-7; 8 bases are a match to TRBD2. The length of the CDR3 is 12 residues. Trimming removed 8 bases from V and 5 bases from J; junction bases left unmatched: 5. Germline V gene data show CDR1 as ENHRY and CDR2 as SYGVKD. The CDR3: CAIGSGGNEQYF. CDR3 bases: TGTGCCATCGGGAGCGGGGGTAACGAGCAGTACTTC.

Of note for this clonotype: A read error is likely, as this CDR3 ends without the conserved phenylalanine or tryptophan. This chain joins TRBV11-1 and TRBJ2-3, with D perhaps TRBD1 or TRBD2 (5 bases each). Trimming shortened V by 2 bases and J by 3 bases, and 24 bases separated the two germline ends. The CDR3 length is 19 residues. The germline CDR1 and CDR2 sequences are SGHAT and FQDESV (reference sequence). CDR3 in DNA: TGTGCCAGCAGCTTATGGGCCCATTTTGGGGACCGAAATACAGATACGCAGTATCTT. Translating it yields CASSLWAHFGDRNTDTQYL.

The CDR3 DNA reads as TGCAGTGCTAGGGGGGACAGGGGAGGTGAAAAACTGTTTTTT. Translation: CSARGDRGGEKLFF. The gene calls are TRBV20-1 and TRBJ1-4, with 10 nucleotides matching TRBD1. CDR1 is DFQATT, CDR2 SNEGSKA, per germline (reference sequence). Germline trimming cut 3 bases from V and 7 bases from J; bases unmatched to any gene: 5. CDR3 length equals 14 residues.

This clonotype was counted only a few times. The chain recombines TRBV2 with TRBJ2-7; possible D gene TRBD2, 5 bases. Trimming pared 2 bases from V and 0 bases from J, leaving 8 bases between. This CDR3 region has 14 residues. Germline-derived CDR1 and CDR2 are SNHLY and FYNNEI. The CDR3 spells CASSEYGGSYEQYF. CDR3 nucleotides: TGTGCCAGCAGTGAATACGGAGGCTCCTACGAGCAGTACTTC.

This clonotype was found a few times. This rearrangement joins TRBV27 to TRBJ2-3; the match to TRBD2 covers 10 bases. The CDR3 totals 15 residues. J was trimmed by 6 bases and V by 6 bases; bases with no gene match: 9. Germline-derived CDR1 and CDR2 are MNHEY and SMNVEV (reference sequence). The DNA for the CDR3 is TGTGCCAGCAGATATTCCGGGACTAGCGTCGATACGCAGTATTTT. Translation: CASRYSGTSVDTQYF.

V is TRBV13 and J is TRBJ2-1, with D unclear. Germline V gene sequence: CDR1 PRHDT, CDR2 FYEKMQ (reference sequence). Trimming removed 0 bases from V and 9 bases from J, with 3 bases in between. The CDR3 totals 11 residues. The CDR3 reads CASSLGLEQFF. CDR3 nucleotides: TGTGCCAGCAGCTTAGGTCTTGAGCAGTTCTTC.

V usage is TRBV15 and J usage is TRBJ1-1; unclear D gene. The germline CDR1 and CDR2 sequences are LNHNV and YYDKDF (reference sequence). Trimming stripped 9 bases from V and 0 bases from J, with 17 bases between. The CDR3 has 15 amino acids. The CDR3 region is CATALEAGMNTEAFF. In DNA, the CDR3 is TGTGCCACGGCCCTCGAAGCGGGCATGAACACTGAAGCTTTCTTT.

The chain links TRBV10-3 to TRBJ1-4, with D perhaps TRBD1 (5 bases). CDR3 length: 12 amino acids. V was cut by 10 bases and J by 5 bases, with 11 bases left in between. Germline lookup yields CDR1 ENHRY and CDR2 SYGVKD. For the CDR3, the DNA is TGTGCCACCTCGGGGCGGAATGAAAAACTGTTTTTT. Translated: CATSGRNEKLFF.

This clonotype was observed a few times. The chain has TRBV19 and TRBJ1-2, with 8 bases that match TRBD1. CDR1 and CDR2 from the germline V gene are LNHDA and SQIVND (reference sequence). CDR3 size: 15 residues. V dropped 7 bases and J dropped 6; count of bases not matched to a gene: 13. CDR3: CASTNPGQGVHGYTF. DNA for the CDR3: TGTGCCAGTACTAACCCCGGACAGGGAGTCCATGGCTACACCTTC.

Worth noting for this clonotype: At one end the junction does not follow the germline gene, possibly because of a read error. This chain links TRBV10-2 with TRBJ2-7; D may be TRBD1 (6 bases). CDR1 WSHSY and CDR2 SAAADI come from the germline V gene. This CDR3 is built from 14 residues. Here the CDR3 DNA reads TGTGCCAGCAGTGAAGGACAGCAGTACGACGAGCAGTACTTC. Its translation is CASSEGQQYDEQYF.

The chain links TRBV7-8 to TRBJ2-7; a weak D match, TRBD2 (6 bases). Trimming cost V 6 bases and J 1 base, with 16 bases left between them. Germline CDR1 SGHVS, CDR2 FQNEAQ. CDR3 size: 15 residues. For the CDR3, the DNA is TGTGCCAGCAGAGTGGACTATCCGTCATCCTACGAGCAGTACTTC. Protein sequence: CASRVDYPSSYEQYF. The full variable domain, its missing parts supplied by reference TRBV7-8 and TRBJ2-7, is GAGVSQSPRYKVAKRGQDVALRCDPISGHVSLFWYQQALGQGPEFLTYFQNEAQLDKSGLPSDRFFAERPEGSVSTLKIQRTQQEDSAVYLCASRVDYPSSYEQYFGPGTRLTVT.

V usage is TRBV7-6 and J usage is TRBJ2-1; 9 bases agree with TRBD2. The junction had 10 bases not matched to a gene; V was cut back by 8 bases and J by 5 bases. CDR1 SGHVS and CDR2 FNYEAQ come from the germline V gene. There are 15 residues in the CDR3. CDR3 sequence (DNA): TGTGCCAGCTCAGGGTGGCGGGAGGGCCACAATGAGCAGTTCTTC. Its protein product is CASSGWREGHNEQFF.

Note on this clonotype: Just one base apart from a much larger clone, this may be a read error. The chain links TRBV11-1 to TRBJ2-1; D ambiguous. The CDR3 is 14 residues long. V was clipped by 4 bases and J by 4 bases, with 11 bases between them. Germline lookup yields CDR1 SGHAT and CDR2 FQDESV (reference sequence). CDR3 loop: CASSSAFRYNEQFF. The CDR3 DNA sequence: TGTGCCAGCAGCTCAGCTTTTCGGTACAATGAGCAGTTCTTC.

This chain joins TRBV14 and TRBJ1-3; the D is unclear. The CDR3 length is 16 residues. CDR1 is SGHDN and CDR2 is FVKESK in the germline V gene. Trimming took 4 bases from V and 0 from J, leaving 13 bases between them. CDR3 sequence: CASSPGRLCSGNTIYF. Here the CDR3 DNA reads TGTGCCAGCAGCCCTGGGAGGCTGTGCTCTGGAAACACCATATATTTT.

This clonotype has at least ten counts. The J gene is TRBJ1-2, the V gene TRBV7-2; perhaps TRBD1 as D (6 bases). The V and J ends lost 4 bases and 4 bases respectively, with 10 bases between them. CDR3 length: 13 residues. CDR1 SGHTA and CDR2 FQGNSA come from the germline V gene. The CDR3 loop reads CASSSTGLYGYTF. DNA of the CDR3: TGTGCCAGCAGCTCCACAGGGCTCTATGGCTACACCTTC.

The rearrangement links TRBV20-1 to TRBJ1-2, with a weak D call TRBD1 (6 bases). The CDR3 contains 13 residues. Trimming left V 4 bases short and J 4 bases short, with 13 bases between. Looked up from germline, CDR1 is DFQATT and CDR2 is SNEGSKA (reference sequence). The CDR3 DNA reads TGCAGTGCTACACCTTACAGGGCCTATGGCTACACCTTC. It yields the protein CSATPYRAYGYTF.

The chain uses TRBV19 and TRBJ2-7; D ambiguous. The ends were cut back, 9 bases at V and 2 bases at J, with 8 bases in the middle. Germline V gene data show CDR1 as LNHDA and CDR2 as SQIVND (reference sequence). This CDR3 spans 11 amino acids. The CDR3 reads CASASAYEQYF. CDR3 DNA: TGTGCCAGCGCCTCAGCCTACGAGCAGTACTTC.

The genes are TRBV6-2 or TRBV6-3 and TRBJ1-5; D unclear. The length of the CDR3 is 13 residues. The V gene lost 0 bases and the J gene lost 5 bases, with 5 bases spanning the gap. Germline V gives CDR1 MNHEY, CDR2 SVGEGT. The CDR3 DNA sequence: TGTGCCAGCAGTTACTCGAAGTATCAGCCCCAGCATTTT. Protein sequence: CASSYSKYQPQHF.

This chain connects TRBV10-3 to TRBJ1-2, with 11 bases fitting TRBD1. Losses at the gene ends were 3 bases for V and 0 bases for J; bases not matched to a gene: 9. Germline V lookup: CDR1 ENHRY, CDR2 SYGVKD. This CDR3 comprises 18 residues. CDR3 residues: CAISDRTGGNNANYGYTF. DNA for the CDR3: TGTGCCATCAGTGACCGGACAGGGGGCAACAACGCTAACTATGGCTACACCTTC.

The CDR3 loop reads CSARFPGNTDTQYF. CDR3 nucleotides: TGCAGTGCTAGATTCCCCGGGAATACAGATACGCAGTATTTT. The V and J genes are TRBV20-1 and TRBJ2-3; D is perhaps TRBD2 (5 bases). The CDR3 has 14 residues. CDR1 is DFQATT, CDR2 SNEGSKA, per germline (reference sequence). Trimming removed 2 bases at V and 3 bases at J, with 12 bases between.

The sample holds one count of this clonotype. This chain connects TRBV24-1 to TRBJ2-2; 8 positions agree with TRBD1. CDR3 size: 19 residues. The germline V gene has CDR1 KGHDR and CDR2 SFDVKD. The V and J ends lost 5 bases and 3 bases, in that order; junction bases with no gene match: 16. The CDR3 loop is CATSAYPWTGLEDTGELFF. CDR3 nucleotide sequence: TGTGCCACCAGTGCCTACCCCTGGACAGGGTTGGAGGACACCGGGGAGCTGTTTTTT.

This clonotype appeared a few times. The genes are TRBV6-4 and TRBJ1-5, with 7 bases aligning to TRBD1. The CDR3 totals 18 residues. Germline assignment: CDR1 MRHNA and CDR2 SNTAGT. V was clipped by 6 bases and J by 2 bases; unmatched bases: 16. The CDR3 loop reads CASRDPRDSPPRNQPQHF. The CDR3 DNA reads TGTGCCAGCAGAGACCCTCGGGACAGCCCCCCTCGCAATCAGCCCCAGCATTTT.

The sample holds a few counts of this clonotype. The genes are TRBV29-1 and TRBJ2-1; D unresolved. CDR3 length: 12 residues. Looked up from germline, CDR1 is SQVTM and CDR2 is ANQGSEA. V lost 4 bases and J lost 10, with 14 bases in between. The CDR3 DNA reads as TGCAGCGTTGCACTACCCGTGGGGGAGCAGTTCTTC. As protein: CSVALPVGEQFF.

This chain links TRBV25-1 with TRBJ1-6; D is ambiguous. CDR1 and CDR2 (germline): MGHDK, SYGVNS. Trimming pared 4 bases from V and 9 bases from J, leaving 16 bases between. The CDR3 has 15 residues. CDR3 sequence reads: CASSALDTPSSPLHF. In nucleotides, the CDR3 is TGTGCCAGCAGTGCTCTCGACACGCCTAGTTCACCCCTCCACTTT.